This T cell receptor (beta chain) emerged from a study of neurological immune-mediated disorders. Study-level results: None of the CDR3 amino acid sequences in expanded clones turned up in more than one subject, which points to private repertoires in all groups. Multiple sclerosis, the disease with the least TCR clonal expansion, fell below healthy controls, whereas HTLV-1-associated myelopathy showed the most.

cDNA was made by 5'RACE with 10-nucleotide random UMIs. TCRdb itself ran the 5' RACE reads through MiXCR, one entry per CDR3 protein. Of 20,000 to 25,000 distinct CDR3 sequences in the sample, 8% to 13% are singletons; the top ten hold about 22%. PBMCs numbering 2 million and stored at -80 C yielded the unsorted libraries. This clonotype has a count of ten or more. Its target is unknown. Sequences were obtained from PBMCs. The sequence was obtained from a woman aged 60-70 years with HTLV-1-associated myelopathy (HAM/TSP).

This chain's CDR3 is CASSRRGNTEAFF. The DNA of the CDR3 is TGCGCCAGCAGCAGGAGAGGGAACACTGAAGCTTTCTTT. The gene calls are TRBV5-1 and TRBJ1-1; D gene ambiguous. V was trimmed by 4 bases and J by 1 base, leaving 8 bases between them. The germline V gene encodes CDR1 SGHRS and CDR2 YFSETQ. CDR3 length equals 13 residues.